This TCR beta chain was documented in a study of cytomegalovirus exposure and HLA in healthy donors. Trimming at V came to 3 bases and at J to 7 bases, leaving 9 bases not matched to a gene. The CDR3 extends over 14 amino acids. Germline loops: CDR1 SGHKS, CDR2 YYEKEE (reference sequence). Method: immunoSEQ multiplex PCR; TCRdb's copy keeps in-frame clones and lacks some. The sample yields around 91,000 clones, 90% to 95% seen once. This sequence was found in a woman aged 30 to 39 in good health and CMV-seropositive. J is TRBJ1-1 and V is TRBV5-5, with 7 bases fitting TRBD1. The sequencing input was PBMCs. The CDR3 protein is CASSSLQGTDEAFF. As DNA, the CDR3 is TGTGCCAGCAGCTCACTACAGGGGACAGATGAAGCTTTCTTT.